This T cell receptor beta chain was documented in a study of blood T cells in healthy people across ages. V was trimmed by 11 bases and J by 5 bases, leaving 27 bases between them. The CDR3 is 16 residues long. Germline CDR1 reads SNHLY; CDR2 reads FYNNEI. It was with a sample-barcoded 5' primer and a J-beta primer mix that a second PCR of roughly 7 to 12 cycles was run. Unique molecular identifiers of 12 random nucleotides labeled each cDNA. MiXCR, run by TCRdb on the 5' RACE reads, gives a single entry per CDR3 protein. The sample carries under 1 million distinct CDR3 sequences, around 45% recorded once.

V usage is TRBV2 and J usage is TRBJ2-5; D is unresolved. This TCR came from a man aged 55-75 years in good health. The source material was blood. The DNA for the CDR3 is TGTGCCTCCCGACCCCACATAGGGTATTCAAAGGAGACCCAGTACTTC. Its translation is CASRPHIGYSKETQYF.